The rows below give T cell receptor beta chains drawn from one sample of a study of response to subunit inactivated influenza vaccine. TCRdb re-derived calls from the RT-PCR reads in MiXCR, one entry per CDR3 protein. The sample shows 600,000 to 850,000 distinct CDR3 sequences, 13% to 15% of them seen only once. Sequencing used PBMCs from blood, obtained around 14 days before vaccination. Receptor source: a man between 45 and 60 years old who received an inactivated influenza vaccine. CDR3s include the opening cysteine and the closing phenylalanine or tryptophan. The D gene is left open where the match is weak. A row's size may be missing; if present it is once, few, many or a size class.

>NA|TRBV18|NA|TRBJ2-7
TGTGCCAGCTCACGTGGGATGTCCTACGAGCAGTACTTC
CASSRGMSYEQYF
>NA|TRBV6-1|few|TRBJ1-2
TGTGCCAGCAGGATGACAGGAAGAAACTATGGCTACACCTTC
CASRMTGRNYGYTF
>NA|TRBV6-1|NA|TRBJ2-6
TGTGCCACCACCCAGGGTAGTGGGGCCAACGTCCTGACTTTC
CATTQGSGANVLTF
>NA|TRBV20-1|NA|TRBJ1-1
TGCAGTGCTACACATACACAGAACACTGAAGCTTTCTTT
CSATHTQNTEAFF
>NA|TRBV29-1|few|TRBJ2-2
TGCAGCGTTGTTGGGGAGAACACCGGGGAGCTGTTTTTT
CSVVGENTGELFF
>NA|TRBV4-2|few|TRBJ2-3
TGTGCCAGCAGCCAAGTGGGGGCGGGAGCGTCAGATACGCAGTATTTT
CASSQVGAGASDTQYF
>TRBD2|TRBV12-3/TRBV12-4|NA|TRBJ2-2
TGTGCCAGCAGTATAATCGGGGGGGCGTCCGGGGAGCTGTTTTTT
CASSIIGGASGELFF
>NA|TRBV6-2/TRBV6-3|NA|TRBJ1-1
TGTGCCAGCAGTTACTGGGGGCCGGGGACTGAAGCTTTCTTT
CASSYWGPGTEAFF
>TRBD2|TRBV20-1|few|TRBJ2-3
TGCAGTGCTACCTCCCGCTTAGCGGGGGAGATCACAGATACGCAGTATTTT
CSATSRLAGEITDTQYF
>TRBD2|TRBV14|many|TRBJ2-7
TGTGCCAGCAGCCGGGGGGGGGCCTACGAGCAGTACTTC
CASSRGGAYEQYF
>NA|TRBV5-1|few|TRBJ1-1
TGCGCCAGCAGCTTCATCGGGGCGGACACTGAAGCTTTCTTT
CASSFIGADTEAFF
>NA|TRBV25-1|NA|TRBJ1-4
TGTGCCAGCAGTGAAGCCTCAACTAATGAAAAACTGTTTTTT
CASSEASTNEKLFF
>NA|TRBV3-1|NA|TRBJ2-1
TGTGCCAGCAGCCAAGGGGGGAGGTTCTACAATGAGCAGTTCTTC
CASSQGGRFYNEQFF
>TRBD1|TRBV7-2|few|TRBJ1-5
TGTGCCAGCAGCTTAGTGGGACAGGATCAGCCCCAGCATTTT
CASSLVGQDQPQHF
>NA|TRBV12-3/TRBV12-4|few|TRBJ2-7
TGTGCCAGCAGTTTAGATCTACAGGCCCGCTCCTACGAGCAGTACTTC
CASSLDLQARSYEQYF
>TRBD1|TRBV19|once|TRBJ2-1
TGTGCCAGTTCCCGGGACAGGGTAAACAATGAGCAGTTCTTC
CASSRDRVNNEQFF
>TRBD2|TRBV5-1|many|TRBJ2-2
TGCGCCAGCAGCCTGACTAGCGAAACCGGGGAGCTGTTTTTT
CASSLTSETGELFF
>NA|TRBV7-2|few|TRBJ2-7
TGTGCCAGCAGCTTAGCGCCTTTGGGGAAAAACGAGCAGTACTTC
CASSLAPLGKNEQYF
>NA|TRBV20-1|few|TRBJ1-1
TGCAGACAAAGTGGGGACACTGAAGCTTTCTTT
CRQSGDTEAFF
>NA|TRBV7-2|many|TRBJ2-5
TGTGCCAGCAACCCGACAGTACAAGAGACCCAGTACTTC
CASNPTVQETQYF
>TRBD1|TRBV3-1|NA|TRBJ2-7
TGTGCCAGCAGCCAGACAGGGAGACCCTCCTACGAGCAGTACTTC
CASSQTGRPSYEQYF
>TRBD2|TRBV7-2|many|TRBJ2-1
TGTGCCAGCAGCCGCAGGGAGGGGAGTTACAATGAGCAGTTCTTC
CASSRREGSYNEQFF
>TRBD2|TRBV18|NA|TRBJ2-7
TGTGCCAGCTCACCATCTAGCGGGAGGGATGCATTCATCTACGAGCAGTACTTC
CASSPSSGRDAFIYEQYF
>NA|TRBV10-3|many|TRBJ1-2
TGTGCCATCAGTGAGTCCGGGACGGGGGACTATGGCTACACCTTC
CAISESGTGDYGYTF
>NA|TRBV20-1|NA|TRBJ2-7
TGCAGTTCTACTCAGACCCACGAGCAGTACTTC
CSSTQTHEQYF
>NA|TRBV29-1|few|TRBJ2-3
TGCACCACGGGGGCGGGCACAGATACGCAGTATTTT
CTTGAGTDTQYF
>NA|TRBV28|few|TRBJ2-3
TGTGCCAGCTTCCCAACGGACAGCACAGATACGCAGTATTTT
CASFPTDSTDTQYF
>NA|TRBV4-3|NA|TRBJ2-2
TGCGCCAGCAGCCAAGAACCGGGGCCCCCCACCGGGGAGCTGTTTTTT
CASSQEPGPPTGELFF
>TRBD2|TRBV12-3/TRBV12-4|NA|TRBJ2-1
TGTGCCAGCAGACGACTAGCGGGGGGGCGCAATGAGCAGTTCTTC
CASRRLAGGRNEQFF
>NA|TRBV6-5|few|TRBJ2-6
TGTGCCAGCAGTTACCTCGGAGGGGCTGGGGCCAACGTCCTGACTTTC
CASSYLGGAGANVLTF
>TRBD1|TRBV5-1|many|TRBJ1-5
TGCGCCAGCAGCTTAGGGGGCGCCGGCAATCAGCCCCAGCATTTT
CASSLGGAGNQPQHF
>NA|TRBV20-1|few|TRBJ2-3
TGCAGTGCTAGACCGCGGGAAATTCCAGATACGCAGTATTTT
CSARPREIPDTQYF
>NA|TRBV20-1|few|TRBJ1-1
TGCAGTGCCACGAAAATGACATCCTCCCTCTTT
CSATKMTSSLF
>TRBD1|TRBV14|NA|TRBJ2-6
TGTGCCAGCAGCCAACACAGGGGAGGGGCCAACGTCCTGACTTTC
CASSQHRGGANVLTF
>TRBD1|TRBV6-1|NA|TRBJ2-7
TGTGCCAGCCAACCATTCGGGACAGGGAACTACGAGCAGTACTTC
CASQPFGTGNYEQYF
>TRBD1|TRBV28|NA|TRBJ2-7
TGTGCCAGCAGGCCTGGACAGGGTGGCTCCTACGAGCAGTACTTC
CASRPGQGGSYEQYF
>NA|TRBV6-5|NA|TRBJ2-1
TGTGCCAGCAGTTACGGGCCAGTATCTATAGCCTACAATGAGCAGTTCTTC
CASSYGPVSIAYNEQFF
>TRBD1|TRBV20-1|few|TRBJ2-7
TGCAGTGCTAGCGACAGGGCCTACGAGCAGTACTTC
CSASDRAYEQYF
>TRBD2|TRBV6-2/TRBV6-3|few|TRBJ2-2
TGTGCCAGCAGAATAGCGGGGAGGAAGACCGGGGAGCTGTTTTTT
CASRIAGRKTGELFF
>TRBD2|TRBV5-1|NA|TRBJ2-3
TGCGCCAGCAGCTTTGTAGCGGGAGGGCCCACAGATACGCAGTATTTT
CASSFVAGGPTDTQYF
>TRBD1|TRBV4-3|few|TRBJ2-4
TGCGCCAGCAGCCCCATGCCAGGGACAGGGACGTCGGACATTCAGTACTTC
CASSPMPGTGTSDIQYF
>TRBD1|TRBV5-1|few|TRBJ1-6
TGCGCCAGCAGCTTGAAGGACAGGGAATCACCCCTCCACTTT
CASSLKDRESPLHF
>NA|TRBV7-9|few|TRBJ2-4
TGTGCCAGCAGCTTAGGAGGGGGCAAAAACATTCAGTACTTC
CASSLGGGKNIQYF
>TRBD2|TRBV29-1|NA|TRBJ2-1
TGCAGCGTCCCGCCTATAGCGGGAGACTACAATGAGCAGTTCTTC
CSVPPIAGDYNEQFF
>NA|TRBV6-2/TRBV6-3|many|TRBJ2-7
TGTGCCAGCAGTCCGAACGGGTACGAGCAGTACTTC
CASSPNGYEQYF
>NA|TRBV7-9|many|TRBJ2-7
TGTGCCAGCAGCTTATTAGGGACGTCCTTGGGGGAGCAGTACTTC
CASSLLGTSLGEQYF
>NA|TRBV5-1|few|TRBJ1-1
TGCGCCAGCACCCCGGGAGGAACCGGTCTTCGAAGCACTGAAGCTTTCTTT
CASTPGGTGLRSTEAFF
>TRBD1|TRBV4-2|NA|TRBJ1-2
TGTGCCAGCAGCCAAGATTGGGCAGGGGGTGTCTATGGCTACACCTTC
CASSQDWAGGVYGYTF